Following are 10 T cell receptor beta chains from one sample sequenced in a study of T cell clonotyping in hematopoietic cell transplantation. This table comes from immunoSEQ multiplex PCR, and its TCRdb copy is limited to in-frame clones, with some not included. The sample lists thousands of clones; 65% to 90% were seen once. The sequenced sample was PBMCs, obtained 180 days after allogeneic stem cell transplant. The receptor set was obtained from a female patient aged 25-39 years who had an allogeneic stem cell transplant, so the T cells may come from the graft donor. Some clones in this sample may be carry-over from other donors' samples.

The chain joins TRBV7-2 to TRBJ1-1; D unresolved. Trimming pared 5 bases from V and 9 bases from J, leaving 10 bases between. CDR3 length: 11 residues. From germline, CDR1 is SGHTA and CDR2 FQGNSA. CDR3 DNA: TGTGCCAGCAGCGACGGTTCCCAAGCTTTCTTT. It encodes CASSDGSQAFF.

V usage is TRBV19 and J usage is TRBJ1-1; TRBD1 might be the D (6 bases). Germline V gene lookup returns CDR1 LNHDA and CDR2 SQIVND (reference sequence). CDR3 length: 17 residues. The V end lost 9 bases, the J end lost 1 base, and 24 bases lay between the germline ends. The CDR3 loop is CASLPREGGGSNTEAFF. The CDR3, as DNA: TGTGCCAGCCTCCCAAGGGAGGGGGGCGGATCGAACACTGAAGCTTTCTTT.

The chain employs TRBV7-9 and TRBJ1-2; weak D call: TRBD1 (6 bases). CDR1 and CDR2 (germline): SEHNR, FQNEAQ (reference sequence). CDR3 length: 14 amino acids. V lost 1 base and J 7 bases, leaving 13 bases between the germline ends. Here the CDR3 DNA reads TGTGCCAGCAGCTTAGGGGGGCCGAGTTCTGGCTACACCTTC. Translation gives CASSLGGPSSGYTF.

The genes are TRBV25-1 and TRBJ2-5; D is possibly TRBD1 (6 bases). Germline-derived CDR1 and CDR2 are MGHDK and SYGVNS. The CDR3 is 13 residues long. Trimming removed 5 bases from V and 2 bases from J, with 9 bases in between. CDR3 nucleotides: TGTGCCAGCAGTTGGGACATACAAGAGACCCAGTACTTC. Residues: CASSWDIQETQYF.

In its sample, this clone was seen a few times. This sequence joins TRBV30 and TRBJ1-2; maybe TRBD1 (5 bases). Germline CDR1 and CDR2: GTSNPN and SVGIG (reference sequence). V lost 7 bases and J lost 1, with 10 bases in between. The CDR3 is made up of 12 amino acids. CDR3 nucleotide sequence: TGTGCCTCGGGACGGAGTAACTATGGCTACACCTTC. It is translated as CASGRSNYGYTF.

The chain combines TRBV21-1 with TRBJ1-1; TRBD1 is taken as the D call from the table, unchecked against the DNA. TRBV21-1 is listed as a pseudogene. There are 15 residues in the CDR3. CDR3: CASSKVTVGNTEAFF. For the CDR3, the DNA is TGTGCCAGCAGCAAAGTCACAGTGGGGAACACTGAAGCTTTCTTT.

The CDR3 sequence: CASSRDVTNYGYTF. In DNA, the CDR3 is TGTGCCAGTAGTAGGGACGTTACCAACTATGGCTACACCTTC. This rearrangement joins TRBV19 to TRBJ1-2; D might be TRBD1 (5 bases). The V and J ends lost 4 bases and 2 bases respectively, with 11 bases between them. CDR1 LNHDA and CDR2 SQIVND come from the germline V gene (reference sequence). The CDR3 covers 14 residues.

This chain joins TRBV27 and TRBJ2-3; the D call may be TRBD1 or TRBD2 (6 bases each). Germline V CDR1 and CDR2: MNHEY, SMNVEV (reference sequence). Trimming pared 6 bases from V and 0 bases from J, leaving 19 bases between. The CDR3 length is 17 residues. CDR3 in amino acids: CASRSRGAGLSTDTQYF. CDR3 in DNA: TGTGCCAGCAGGTCTAGGGGGGCTGGGCTAAGCACAGATACGCAGTATTTT.

The chain employs TRBV7-2 and TRBJ2-5, with D unclear. The CDR3 sequence is 13 residues long. Looked up from germline, CDR1 is SGHTA and CDR2 is FQGNSA. The V end was cut by 6 bases, the J end by 1 base, with 9 bases between. The CDR3 here is CASSFMSQETQYF. CDR3 in DNA: TGTGCCAGCAGTTTTATGAGCCAAGAGACCCAGTACTTC.

The chain couples TRBV5-4 to TRBJ1-1; 7 bases line up with TRBD1. The germline gives CDR1 SGHNT, CDR2 YYREEE (reference sequence). This CDR3 has 15 residues. The V and J ends lost 2 bases and 4 bases, in that order; junction bases with no gene match: 8. The CDR3 region is CASSLQGLGSTEAFF. In DNA form, the CDR3 reads TGTGCCAGCAGCTTACAGGGGCTCGGGAGCACTGAAGCTTTCTTT.